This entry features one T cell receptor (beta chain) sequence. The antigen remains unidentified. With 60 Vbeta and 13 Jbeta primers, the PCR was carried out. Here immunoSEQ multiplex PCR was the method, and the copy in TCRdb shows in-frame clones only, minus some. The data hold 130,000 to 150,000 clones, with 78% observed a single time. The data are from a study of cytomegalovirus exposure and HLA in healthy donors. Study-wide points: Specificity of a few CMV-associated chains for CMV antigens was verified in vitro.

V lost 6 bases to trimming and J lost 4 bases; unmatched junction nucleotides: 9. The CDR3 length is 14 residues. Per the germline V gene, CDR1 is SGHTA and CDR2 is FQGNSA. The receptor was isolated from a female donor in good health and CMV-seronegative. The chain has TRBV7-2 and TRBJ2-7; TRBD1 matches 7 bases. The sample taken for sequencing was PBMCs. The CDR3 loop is CASSDPGQTYEQYF. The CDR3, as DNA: TGTGCCAGCAGTGATCCGGGACAGACTTACGAGCAGTACTTC.